A single sample gave rise to the 14 T cell receptor beta chains below, sequenced in a study of blood T cell repertoires in COVID-19. Assay: immunoSEQ multiplex PCR; the TCRdb copy retains only in-frame clones and omits some. The sample has approximately 170,000 clones, around nine tenths seen once. Sequenced sample: peripheral blood. These receptors all come from a man in his 70s with acute or convalescent COVID-19.

CDR3 nucleotide sequence: TGTGCCACCAGTGAGGGCGGGTTCAATCAGCCCCAGCATTTT. It encodes CATSEGGFNQPQHF. This chain uses TRBV24-1 with TRBJ1-5; no clear D gene. The CDR3 length is 14 residues. V was clipped by 4 bases and J by 3 bases, with 9 bases between them. From germline, CDR1 is KGHDR and CDR2 SFDVKD.

The chain carries TRBV6-1 and TRBJ1-5, with TRBD1 matching over 10 bases. The CDR3 has 16 residues. CDR1 and CDR2 from the germline V gene are MNHNS and SASEGT. The J segment lost 2 bases and the V segment lost 4 bases, leaving 5 bases of the junction unmatched. The CDR3 is CASSGGQGGRNQPQHF. CDR3 DNA sequence: TGTGCCAGCAGTGGTGGACAGGGGGGACGCAATCAGCCCCAGCATTTT.

This clone was observed once. The chain has TRBV29-1 and TRBJ2-5, with D perhaps matching TRBD2 (6 bases). CDR3 size: 13 residues. Per germline, CDR1 SQVTM and CDR2 ANQGSEA. DNA of the CDR3: TGCAGTACTCACGGGGGAGTTTGGGAGACCCAGTACTTC. It yields the protein CSTHGGVWETQYF.

The rearrangement uses TRBV6-5 and TRBJ2-3, with D maybe TRBD2 (6 bases). This CDR3 has 14 amino acids. The germline V and J ends were trimmed by 2 bases and 2 bases, with 8 bases remaining between them. In germline, CDR1 is MNHEY, CDR2 SVGAGI. CDR3 region: CASSYGGNTDTQYF. In DNA, the CDR3 is TGTGCCAGCAGTTACGGCGGGAACACAGATACGCAGTATTTT.

The CDR3: CASSRYHGKGWTDTQYF. Written as DNA, the CDR3 is TGTGCCAGCAGCCGCTACCACGGGAAGGGTTGGACAGATACGCAGTATTTT. The chain employs TRBV27 and TRBJ2-3, with D tentatively TRBD2 (5 bases). Germline assignment: CDR1 MNHEY and CDR2 SMNVEV (reference sequence). The CDR3 length is 17 residues. Trimming pared 6 bases from V and 3 bases from J, leaving 22 bases between.

This clone has only one observation. The DNA of the CDR3 is TGTGCCAGCAGCATCCAATTCGGGGGGCCCGGGAATGAGCAGTTCTTC. This translates into CASSIQFGGPGNEQFF. V gene TRBV7-9 combines with J gene TRBJ2-1, with TRBD2 as a possible D gene (7 bases). The CDR3 is 16 residues long. V lost 5 bases and J 7 bases, leaving 21 bases between the germline ends. Germline values: CDR1 SEHNR, CDR2 FQNEAQ (reference sequence). The full variable domain, its missing parts supplied by reference TRBV7-9 and TRBJ2-1, is DTGVSQNPRHKITKRGQNVTFRCDPISEHNRLYWYRQTLGQGPEFLTYFQNEAQLEKSRLLSDRFSAERPKGSFSTLEIQRTEQGDSAMYLCASSIQFGGPGNEQFFGPGTRLTVL.

The chain carries TRBV12-3 or TRBV12-4 and TRBJ1-5; 7 bases align to TRBD1. The J segment lost 5 bases and the V segment lost 7 bases, leaving 2 bases of the junction unmatched. The CDR3 spans 12 residues. CDR3 DNA: TGTGCCAGCACCACAGGGGATCAGCCCCAGCATTTT. Translated, it gives CASTTGDQPQHF.

This chain's CDR3 is CASSLVGAWIDEQFF. In DNA form, the CDR3 reads TGTGCCAGCAGTTTAGTGGGGGCGTGGATCGATGAGCAGTTCTTC. The chain combines TRBV27 with TRBJ2-1, with D possibly being TRBD1 (6 bases). The V gene's germline CDR1 is MNHEY and CDR2 SMNVEV (reference sequence). Trimming left V 2 bases short and J 8 bases short, with 16 bases between. The CDR3 is 15 amino acids.

This chain joins TRBV11-2 and TRBJ1-2; D call uncertain. The germline V gene has CDR1 SGHAT and CDR2 FQNNGV. Deletions cut 4 bases from V and 4 bases from J, with 13 bases between. This CDR3 has 14 residues. The CDR3 loop is CASSSSREGYGYTF. The CDR3 DNA reads as TGTGCCAGCAGCTCATCACGGGAGGGCTATGGCTACACCTTC.

The rearrangement uses TRBV2 and TRBJ2-3; 8 positions match TRBD2. V lost 7 bases and J lost 8; bases outside the gene matches: 14. Germline-derived CDR1 and CDR2 are SNHLY and FYNNEI. There are 15 residues in the CDR3. The CDR3 protein is CASTRPGGGGGTQYF. Here the CDR3 DNA reads TGTGCCAGCACCAGACCGGGGGGGGGAGGTGGTACGCAGTATTTT.

This sequence joins TRBV7-9 and TRBJ1-3; D unresolved. V was trimmed by 5 bases and J by 4 bases, leaving 9 bases between them. This CDR3 comprises 13 residues. Germline V gene lookup returns CDR1 SEHNR and CDR2 FQNEAQ (reference sequence). The CDR3 DNA is TGTGCCAGCAGCCTATTGACAGGAAACACCATATATTTT. Its translation: CASSLLTGNTIYF. Supplemented by reference TRBV7-9 and TRBJ1-3, the full variable domain reads DTGVSQNPRHKITKRGQNVTFRCDPISEHNRLYWYRQTLGQGPEFLTYFQNEAQLEKSRLLSDRFSAERPKGSFSTLEIQRTEQGDSAMYLCASSLLTGNTIYFGEGSWLTVV.

The V and J genes are TRBV5-6 and TRBJ1-1; TRBD1 matches at 7 bases. Losses at the gene ends were 4 bases for V and 0 bases for J; bases not matched to a gene: 6. Looked up from germline, CDR1 is SGHDT and CDR2 is YYEEEE. CDR3 length: 15 amino acids. This chain's CDR3 is CASSVGQPLNTEAFF. In DNA form, the CDR3 reads TGTGCCAGCAGCGTGGGACAGCCGTTGAACACTGAAGCTTTCTTT.

This rearrangement joins TRBV7-3 to TRBJ1-4; D remains ambiguous. This CDR3 contains 13 residues. V was pared by 5 bases and J by 7 bases, with 11 bases between. CDR1 and CDR2 (germline): SGHTA, FQGTGA. The chain's CDR3 is CASSPRSGEKLFF. CDR3 in DNA: TGTGCCAGCAGCCCCAGGAGCGGTGAAAAACTGTTTTTT.

The chain recombines TRBV6-5 with TRBJ1-6; 7 nucleotides agree with TRBD1. V lost 5 bases to trimming and J lost 4 bases; unmatched junction nucleotides: 5. CDR1 and CDR2 (germline): MNHEY, SVGAGI. The CDR3 is 15 residues long. The CDR3 loop reads CASSRTGNYNSPLHF. The CDR3 DNA is TGTGCCAGCAGTCGGACAGGAAATTATAATTCACCCCTCCACTTT.